This T cell receptor beta chain derives from a study of PD-L1 blockade in urothelial cancer. Study summary: At 3 weeks (second dose) and 6 weeks after starting treatment, blood was analyzed. T cell content in blood samples showed a median of approximately 140,000.

The time point: peripheral blood 6 weeks after treatment start. Each individual provided 1 to 8 samples (taken pretreatment and on-treatment). Points on this clone: The antigen is unknown.

V lost 4 bases and J 6 bases, leaving 12 bases between the germline ends. This CDR3 spans 13 amino acids. Germline-derived CDR1 and CDR2 are SQVTM and ANQGSEA. Findings of the study overall: At 3 weeks on treatment, tumor-associated clones expanded more with durable benefit.

Sequenced by immunoSEQ multiplex PCR; TCRdb stores in-frame clones only, minus some. The sample carries about 48,000 clones, 80% to 90% recorded once. The input for sequencing was PBMCs, taken around atezolizumab (anti-PD-L1) treatment. The receptor was isolated from a man aged 65 to 79 with urothelial cancer. This sequence joins TRBV29-1 and TRBJ2-2; TRBD2 is a possible D gene (5 bases). CDR3 sequence (DNA): TGCAGCGTTGGTCGTAGCGTTTCCGGGGAGCTGTTTTTT. Protein product: CSVGRSVSGELFF.